A selection of T cell receptor beta chains follows, all from one sample in a study of blood T cells in healthy people across ages. TCRdb itself ran the 5' RACE reads through MiXCR, one entry per CDR3 protein. The sample has about a million distinct CDR3 sequences, more than 30% seen once. Material: blood. The receptors come from a young man in good health. CDR3s include the opening cysteine and the closing phenylalanine or tryptophan. A D gene is named only where the DNA matches it firmly. Only some rows state a clone size, as once, few, many or a class for expanded clones.

j_call d_call clone_size v_call cdr3_nt cdr3_aa
TRBJ1-6 . few TRBV20-1 TGCAGTGCCCCACCGCGGGGAGCGTCTTCACCCCTCCACTTT CSAPPRGASSPLHF
TRBJ1-6 . . TRBV6-5 TGTGCCAGCAGTTACTCGACAGGAAGAAATTCACCCCTCCACTTT CASSYSTGRNSPLHF
TRBJ2-7 TRBD1 few TRBV5-1 TGCGCCAGCAGCTTAAGGTTACAGGGGGTCGACTACGAGCAGTACTTC CASSLRLQGVDYEQYF
TRBJ2-4 . few TRBV2 TGTGCCAGCAGGGGTTCAGACTGGACCACGAAAAACATTCAGTACTTC CASRGSDWTTKNIQYF
TRBJ2-5 . . TRBV27 TGTGCCAGCAGTTTTTGGGGGAATGAGCAGTACTTC CASSFWGNEQYF
TRBJ2-1 TRBD1 many TRBV10-3 TGTGCCATCAGCCCAGGACAGGGTAAGAATGAGCAGTTCTTC CAISPGQGKNEQFF
TRBJ2-2 . . TRBV20-1 TGCAGTGCTGATAGGGACACCGGGGAACTGTTTTTT CSADRDTGELFF
TRBJ2-7 TRBD1 once TRBV28 TGTGCCAGCAGTCCAACCGGGACAGGGGAAAAGGCGCAGTACTTC CASSPTGTGEKAQYF
TRBJ2-3 . few TRBV4-3 TGCGCCAGCAGCCAAGATGGGGGCCTCACAGATACGCAGTATTTT CASSQDGGLTDTQYF
TRBJ1-2 . . TRBV5-1 TGCGCCAGCAGCCCCCTGGATACCTTGGGCTACACCTTC CASSPLDTLGYTF
TRBJ1-2 . few TRBV10-3 TGTGCCATCAGACAGCTAGATGGCTACACCTTC CAIRQLDGYTF
TRBJ2-7 . . TRBV20-1 TGCAGTGCCCCAGCGTGGGGACTGATAAATGAGCAGTACTTC CSAPAWGLINEQYF
TRBJ2-2 . . TRBV6-2/TRBV6-3 TGTGCCAGCAGTTACGGAGCCAACGCGAACACCGGGGAGCTGTTTTTT CASSYGANANTGELFF
TRBJ1-5 . . TRBV20-1 TGCAGTGCTAGAAGGTTAGTACCGAATAGCAATCAGCCCCAGCATTTT CSARRLVPNSNQPQHF
TRBJ2-1 TRBD1 once TRBV5-5 TGTGCCAGCAGCTCGGGACAGACGCGCTACAATGAGCAGTTCTTC CASSSGQTRYNEQFF
TRBJ1-1 TRBD1 few TRBV5-6 TGTGCCAGCAGTCCCGGGACAGGGGACCCCTGCCCTGAAGCTTTCTTT CASSPGTGDPCPEAFF
TRBJ2-3 . few TRBV11-2 TGTGCCAGCAGCTCCCTCATGGGGAAGAGGACAGATACGCAGTATTTT CASSSLMGKRTDTQYF
TRBJ2-1 TRBD1 . TRBV20-1 TGCAGTGCTGCCCGGACAGGTCCCCAAGAGACCCAGTTCTTC CSAARTGPQETQFF
TRBJ2-3 . . TRBV4-2 TGTGCCAGCAGCCAAGAGGGGGCGGGAGATACGCAGTATTTT CASSQEGAGDTQYF
TRBJ2-1 . few TRBV5-1 TGCGCCAGCAGCTTGGCGACTACCAATGAGCAGTTCTTC CASSLATTNEQFF
TRBJ2-1 TRBD2 . TRBV4-2 TGTGCCAGCAGCCAAAGACTAGCGGGGAAATCCTACAATGAGCAGTTCTTC CASSQRLAGKSYNEQFF
TRBJ2-1 TRBD2 . TRBV27 TGTGCCAGCAGTTCGTGGACTAGCGGAGGCGATGAGCTGTTCTTC CASSSWTSGGDELFF
TRBJ1-2 . . TRBV10-3 TGTGCCACCCGATGGACAGACTATGGCTACACCTTC CATRWTDYGYTF
TRBJ1-2 . . TRBV21-1 TGTGCCAGCACCGCAAGGGGGAATGGCTACACCTTC CASTARGNGYTF
TRBJ1-1 . few TRBV12-5 TGTGCTAGTGTCGGGACATCGAACACTGAAGCTTTCTTT CASVGTSNTEAFF
TRBJ1-1 . . TRBV5-1 TGCGCCAGCATCGCGACGAACACTGAAGCTTTCTTT CASIATNTEAFF
TRBJ1-1 TRBD1 . TRBV7-2 TGTGCCAGCAGGCCAGGGGGGGTGAACACTGAAGCTTTCTTT CASRPGGVNTEAFF
TRBJ1-3 . . TRBV4-3 TGCGCCAGCAGCCAAGATGGGGGGAGAGGAAACACCATATATTTT CASSQDGGRGNTIYF
TRBJ1-1 TRBD1 . TRBV6-5 TGTGCCAGCAGACCCGGGACAGGGAGGAACACTGAAGCTTTCTTT CASRPGTGRNTEAFF
TRBJ2-3 TRBD2 many TRBV7-2 TGTGCCAGCAGCCAAACCTGGCGGGGGAACACAGATACGCAGTATTTT CASSQTWRGNTDTQYF
TRBJ2-7 . few TRBV29-1 TGCAGCGTTGGTGGCAGGTACACCTACGAGCAGTACTTC CSVGGRYTYEQYF
TRBJ2-1 . . TRBV12-3/TRBV12-4 TGTGCCAGCAGTTTAAACCCGTGGTCCTACAATGAGCGGTTCTTC CASSLNPWSYNERFF
TRBJ2-3 TRBD2 . TRBV5-1 TGCGCCAGCAGCTTGTTGGTGACTAGCGGAAGAGTCGACACAGATACGCAGTATTTT CASSLLVTSGRVDTDTQYF
TRBJ2-7 . . TRBV30 TGTGCCCTAAGAGGCAGGGAGAGCTACGAGCAGTACTTC CALRGRESYEQYF
TRBJ2-7 . . TRBV7-8 TGTGCCAGCAGCTTATACCGGGCGATCTACGAGCAGTACTTC CASSLYRAIYEQYF
TRBJ1-4 . . TRBV10-3 TGTGCCATCAGTGAATCGATAGGGACATCAGTTGCAAAACTGTTTTTT CAISESIGTSVAKLFF
TRBJ2-1 . once TRBV2 TGTGCCAGCAGTGAAGCGCCGGGGCTGCGGTTCTTC CASSEAPGLRFF
TRBJ2-5 . . TRBV7-9 TGTGCCAGCAGCCTATCAGCAGTAAATGAGCAGTACTTC CASSLSAVNEQYF
TRBJ2-4 TRBD1 few TRBV11-2 TGTGCCAGCAGCGTCCTCAGGGGGAGCTACAATGAGCAGTACTTC CASSVLRGSYNEQYF
TRBJ2-1 . few TRBV29-1 TGCAGCGTTGTACTCGACAATGAGCAGTTCTTC CSVVLDNEQFF
TRBJ2-7 . few TRBV5-1 TGCGCCAGCAGCTTGGGCCATCAGGGGTCCTACGAGCAGTACTTC CASSLGHQGSYEQYF
TRBJ2-2 . . TRBV27 TGTGCCACCAAGAGGACCGGGGAGCTGTTTTTT CATKRTGELFF
TRBJ2-1 . few TRBV7-6 TGTGCCAGCAGCTTCTTGGGCTTGGGGGGCTCCTACAATGAGCAGTTCTTC CASSFLGLGGSYNEQFF
TRBJ1-4 . . TRBV6-1 TGTGCCAGCAGTGAACGAGGCCCGGGACGTTCTTACTTGAATGAAAAACTGTTTTTT CASSERGPGRSYLNEKLFF
TRBJ1-1 . . TRBV6-2/TRBV6-3 TGTGCCAGCAGTACAAGACAATTTGAAGCTTTCTTT CASSTRQFEAFF
TRBJ1-1 . . TRBV6-6 TGTGCCCTCAGGGCGAACACTGAAGCTTTCTTT CALRANTEAFF
TRBJ2-4 . once TRBV5-1 TGCGCCAGCAGCTCCTCGGGTGGGGCGAACATTCAGTACTTC CASSSSGGANIQYF
TRBJ1-2 TRBD1 . TRBV25-1 TGTGCCAGCAGTGGGAGGACAGGGTCCAACTATGGCTACACCTTC CASSGRTGSNYGYTF
TRBJ1-1 . . TRBV10-3 TGTGCCATCAGTGAGTTGTTCGGCGACTTGAACACTGAAGCTTTCTTT CAISELFGDLNTEAFF
TRBJ2-2 . . TRBV3-1 TGTGCCAGGAGCAATCATGGCATCGGGGAGCTGTTTTTT CARSNHGIGELFF
TRBJ1-5 . few TRBV6-1 TGTGCCAGCAACCCCAGCTTGTTCCCGATAAGCAATCAGCCCCAGCATTTT CASNPSLFPISNQPQHF
TRBJ2-2 . few TRBV6-6 TGTGCCAGCAGTTACGGGGGGCGCTTCCGGACCGGGGAGCTGTTTTTT CASSYGGRFRTGELFF